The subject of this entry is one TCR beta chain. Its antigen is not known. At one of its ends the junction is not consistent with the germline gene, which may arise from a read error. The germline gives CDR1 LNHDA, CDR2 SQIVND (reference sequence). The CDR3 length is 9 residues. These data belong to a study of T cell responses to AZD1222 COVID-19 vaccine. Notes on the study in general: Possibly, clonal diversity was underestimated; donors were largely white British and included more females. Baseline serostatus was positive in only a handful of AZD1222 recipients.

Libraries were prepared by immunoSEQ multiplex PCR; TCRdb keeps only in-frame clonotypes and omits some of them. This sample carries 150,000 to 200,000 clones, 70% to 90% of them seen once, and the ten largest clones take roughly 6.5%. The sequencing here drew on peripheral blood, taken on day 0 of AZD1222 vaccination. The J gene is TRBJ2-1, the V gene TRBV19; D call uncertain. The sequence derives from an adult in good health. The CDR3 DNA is TGTGCCGGTAGGAATGAGCAGTTCTTC. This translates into CAGRNEQFF.